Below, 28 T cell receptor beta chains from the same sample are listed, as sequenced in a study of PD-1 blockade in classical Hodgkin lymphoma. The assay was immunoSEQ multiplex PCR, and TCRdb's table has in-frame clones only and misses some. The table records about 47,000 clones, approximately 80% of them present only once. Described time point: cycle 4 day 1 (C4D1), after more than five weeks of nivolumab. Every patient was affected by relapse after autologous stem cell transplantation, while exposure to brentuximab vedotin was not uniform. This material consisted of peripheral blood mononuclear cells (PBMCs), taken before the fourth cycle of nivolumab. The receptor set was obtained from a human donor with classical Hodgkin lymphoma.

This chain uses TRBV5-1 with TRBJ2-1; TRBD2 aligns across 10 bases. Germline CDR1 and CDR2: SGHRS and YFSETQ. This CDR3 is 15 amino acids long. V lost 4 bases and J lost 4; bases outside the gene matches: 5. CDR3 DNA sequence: TGCGCCAGCAGCCAAGGACTAGCGGATTACAATGAGCAGTTCTTC. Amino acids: CASSQGLADYNEQFF.

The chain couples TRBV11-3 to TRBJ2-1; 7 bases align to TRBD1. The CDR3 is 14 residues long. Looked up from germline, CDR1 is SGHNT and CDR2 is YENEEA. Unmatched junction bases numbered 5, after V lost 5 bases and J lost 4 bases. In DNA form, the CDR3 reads TGTGCCAGCAGCCGACCGGGACAGTACAATGAGCAGTTCTTC. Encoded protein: CASSRPGQYNEQFF.

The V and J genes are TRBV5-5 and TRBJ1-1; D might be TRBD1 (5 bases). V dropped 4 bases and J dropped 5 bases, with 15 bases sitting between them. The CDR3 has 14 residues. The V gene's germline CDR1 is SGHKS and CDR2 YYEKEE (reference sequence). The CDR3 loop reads CASSGGGGLTEAFF. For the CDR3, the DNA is TGTGCCAGCAGCGGGGGTGGAGGGTTGACTGAAGCTTTCTTT.

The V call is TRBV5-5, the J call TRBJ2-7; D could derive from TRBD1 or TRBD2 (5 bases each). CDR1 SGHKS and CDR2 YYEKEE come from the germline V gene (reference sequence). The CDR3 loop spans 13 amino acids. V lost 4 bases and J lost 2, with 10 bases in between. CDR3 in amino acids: CASSGTDPYEQYF. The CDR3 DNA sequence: TGTGCCAGCAGCGGGACGGACCCCTACGAGCAGTACTTC.

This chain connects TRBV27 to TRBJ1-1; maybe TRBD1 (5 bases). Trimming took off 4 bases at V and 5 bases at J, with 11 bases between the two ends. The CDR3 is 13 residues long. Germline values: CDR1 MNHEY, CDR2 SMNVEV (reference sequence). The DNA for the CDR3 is TGTGCCAGCAGTTATGGGGGAAAAACTGAAGCTTTCTTT. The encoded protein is CASSYGGKTEAFF.

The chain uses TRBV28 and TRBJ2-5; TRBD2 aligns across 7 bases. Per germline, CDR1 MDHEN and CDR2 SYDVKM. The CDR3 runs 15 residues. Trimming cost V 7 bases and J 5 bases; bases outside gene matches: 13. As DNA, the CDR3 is TGTGCCAGCAAAGAGCCGGGGGGATTCGGGGAGACCCAGTACTTC. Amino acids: CASKEPGGFGETQYF.

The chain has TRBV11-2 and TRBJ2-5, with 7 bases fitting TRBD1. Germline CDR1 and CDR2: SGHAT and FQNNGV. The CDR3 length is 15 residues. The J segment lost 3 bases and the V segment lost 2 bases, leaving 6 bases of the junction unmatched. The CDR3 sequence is CASSLRDSIEETQYF. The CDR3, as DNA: TGTGCCAGCAGCTTAAGGGACAGTATTGAAGAGACCCAGTACTTC.

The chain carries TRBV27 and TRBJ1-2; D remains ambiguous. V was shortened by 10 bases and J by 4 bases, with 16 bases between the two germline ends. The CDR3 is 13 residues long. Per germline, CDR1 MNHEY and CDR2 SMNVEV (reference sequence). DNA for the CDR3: TGTGCCACCTCCGAGGGAGGCTTCTATGGCTACACCTTC. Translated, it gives CATSEGGFYGYTF.

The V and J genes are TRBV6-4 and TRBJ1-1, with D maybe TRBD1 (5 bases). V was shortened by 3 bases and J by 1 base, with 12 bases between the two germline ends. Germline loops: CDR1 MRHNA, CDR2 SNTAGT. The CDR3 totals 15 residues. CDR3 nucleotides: TGTGCCAGCAGTGATTCAGCCGGGGGGAACACTGAAGCTTTCTTT. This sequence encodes CASSDSAGGNTEAFF.

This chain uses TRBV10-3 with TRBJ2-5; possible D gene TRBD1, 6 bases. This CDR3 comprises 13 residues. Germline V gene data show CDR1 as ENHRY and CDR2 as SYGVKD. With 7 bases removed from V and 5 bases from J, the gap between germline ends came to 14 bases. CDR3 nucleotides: TGTGCCATCACAACAGGGCTTCACGAGACCCAGTACTTC. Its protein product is CAITTGLHETQYF.

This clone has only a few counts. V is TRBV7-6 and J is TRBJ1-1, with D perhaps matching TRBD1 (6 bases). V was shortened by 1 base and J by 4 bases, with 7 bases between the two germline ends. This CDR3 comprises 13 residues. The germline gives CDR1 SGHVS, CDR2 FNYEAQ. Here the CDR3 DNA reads TGTGCCAGCAGCTTAGGAGGGGGCACTGAAGCTTTCTTT. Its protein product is CASSLGGGTEAFF. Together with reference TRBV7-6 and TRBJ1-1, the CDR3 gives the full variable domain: GAGVSQSPRYKVTKRGQDVALRCDPISGHVSLYWYRQALGQGPEFLTYFNYEAQQDKSGLPNDRFSAERPEGSISTLTIQRTEQRDSAMYRCASSLGGGTEAFFGQGTRLTVV.

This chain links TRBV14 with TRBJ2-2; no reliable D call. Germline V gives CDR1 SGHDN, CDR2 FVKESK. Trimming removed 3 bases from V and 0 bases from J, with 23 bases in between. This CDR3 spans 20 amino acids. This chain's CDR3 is CASSQTSRRPITANTGELFF. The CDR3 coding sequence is TGTGCCAGCAGCCAGACGTCGCGACGACCGATTACGGCGAACACCGGGGAGCTGTTTTTT. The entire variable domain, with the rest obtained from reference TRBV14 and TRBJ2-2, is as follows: EAGVTQFPSHSVIEKGQTVTLRCDPISGHDNLYWYRRVMGKEIKFLLHFVKESKQDESGMPNNRFLAERTGGTYSTLKVQPAELEDSGVYFCASSQTSRRPITANTGELFFGEGSRLTVL.

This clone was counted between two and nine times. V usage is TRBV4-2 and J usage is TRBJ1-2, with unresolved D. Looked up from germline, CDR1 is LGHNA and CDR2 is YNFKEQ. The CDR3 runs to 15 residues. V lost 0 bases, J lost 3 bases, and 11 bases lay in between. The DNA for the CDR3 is TGTGCCAGCAGCCAAGATGTCGGTGATTACTATGGCTACACCTTC. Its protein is CASSQDVGDYYGYTF.

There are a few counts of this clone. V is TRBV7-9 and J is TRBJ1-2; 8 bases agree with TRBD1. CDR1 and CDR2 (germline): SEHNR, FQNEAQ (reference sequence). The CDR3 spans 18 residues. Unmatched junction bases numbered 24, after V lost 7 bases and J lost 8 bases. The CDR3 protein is CASNKRDRSGQVGGGYTF. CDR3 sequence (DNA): TGTGCCAGCAACAAAAGAGATCGGTCGGGACAGGTCGGAGGGGGCTACACCTTC.

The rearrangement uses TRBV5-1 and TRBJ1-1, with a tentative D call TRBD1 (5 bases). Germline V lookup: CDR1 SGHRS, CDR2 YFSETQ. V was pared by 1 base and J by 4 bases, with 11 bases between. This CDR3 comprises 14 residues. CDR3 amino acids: CASSLPGGGTEAFF. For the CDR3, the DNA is TGCGCCAGCAGCTTGCCCGGGGGAGGCACTGAAGCTTTCTTT. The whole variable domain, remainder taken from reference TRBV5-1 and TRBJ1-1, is KAGVTQTPRYLIKTRGQQVTLSCSPISGHRSVSWYQQTPGQGLQFLFEYFSETQRNKGNFPGRFSGRQFSNSRSEMNVSTLELGDSALYLCASSLPGGGTEAFFGQGTRLTVV.

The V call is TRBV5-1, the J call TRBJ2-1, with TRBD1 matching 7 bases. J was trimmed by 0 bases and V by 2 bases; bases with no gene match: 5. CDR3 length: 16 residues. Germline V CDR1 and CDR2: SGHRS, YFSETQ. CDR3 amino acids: CASSLRTGSSYNEQFF. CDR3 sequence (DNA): TGCGCCAGCAGCTTAAGGACAGGTAGCTCCTACAATGAGCAGTTCTTC.

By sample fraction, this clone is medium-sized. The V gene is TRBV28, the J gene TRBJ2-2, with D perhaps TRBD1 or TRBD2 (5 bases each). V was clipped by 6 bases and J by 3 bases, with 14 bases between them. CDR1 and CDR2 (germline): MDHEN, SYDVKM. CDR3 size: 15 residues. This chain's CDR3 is CASRPYMGDTGELFF. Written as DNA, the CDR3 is TGTGCCAGCAGACCCTACATGGGGGACACCGGGGAGCTGTTTTTT. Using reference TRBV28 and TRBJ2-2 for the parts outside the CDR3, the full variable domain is DVKVTQSSRYLVKRTGEKVFLECVQDMDHENMFWYRQDPGLGLRLIYFSYDVKMKEKGDIPEGYSVSREKKERFSLILESASTNQTSMYLCASRPYMGDTGELFFGEGSRLTVL.

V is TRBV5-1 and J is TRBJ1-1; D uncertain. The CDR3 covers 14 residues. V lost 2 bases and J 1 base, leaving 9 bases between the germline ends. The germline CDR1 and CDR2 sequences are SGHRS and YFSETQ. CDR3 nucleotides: TGCGCCAGCAGCTTTGACGGCGGGAACACTGAAGCTTTCTTT. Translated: CASSFDGGNTEAFF.

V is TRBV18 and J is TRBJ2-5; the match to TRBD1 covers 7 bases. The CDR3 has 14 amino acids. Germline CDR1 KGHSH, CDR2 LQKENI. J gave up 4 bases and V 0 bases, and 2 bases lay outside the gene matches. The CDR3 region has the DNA TGTGCCAGCTCACCACCGACAGGGTCAGAGACCCAGTACTTC. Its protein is CASSPPTGSETQYF.

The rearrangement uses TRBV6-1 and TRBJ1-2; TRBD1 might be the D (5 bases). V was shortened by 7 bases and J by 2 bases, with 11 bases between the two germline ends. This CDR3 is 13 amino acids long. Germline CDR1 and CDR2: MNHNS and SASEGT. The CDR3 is CASKIGANYGYTF. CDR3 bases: TGTGCCAGCAAGATTGGGGCGAACTATGGCTACACCTTC.

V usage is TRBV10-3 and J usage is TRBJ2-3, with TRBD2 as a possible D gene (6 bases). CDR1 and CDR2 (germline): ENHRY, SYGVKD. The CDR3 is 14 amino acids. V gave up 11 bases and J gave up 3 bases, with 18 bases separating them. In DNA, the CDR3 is TGTGCCTCTCGCGGGACGGGAGAGACAGATACGCAGTATTTT. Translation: CASRGTGETDTQYF.

The DNA for the CDR3 is TGTGCCAGCAGCGTAGGGACTAGCACAGATACGCAGTATTTT. Translating it yields CASSVGTSTDTQYF. The chain carries TRBV9 and TRBJ2-3, with D perhaps matching TRBD2 (5 bases). The V and J ends lost 0 bases and 0 bases respectively, with 5 bases between them. Germline values: CDR1 SGDLS, CDR2 YYNGEE. There are 14 residues in the CDR3. Variable domain in full (rest from reference TRBV9 and TRBJ2-3): DSGVTQTPKHLITATGQRVTLRCSPRSGDLSVYWYQQSLDQGLQFLIQYYNGEERAKGNILERFSAQQFPDLHSELNLSSLELGDSALYFCASSVGTSTDTQYFGPGTRLTVL.

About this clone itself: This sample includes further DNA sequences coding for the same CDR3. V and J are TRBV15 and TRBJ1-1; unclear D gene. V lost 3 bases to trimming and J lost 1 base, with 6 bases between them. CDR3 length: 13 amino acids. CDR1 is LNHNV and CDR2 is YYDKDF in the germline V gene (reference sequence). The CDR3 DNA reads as TGTGCCACCAGCAGGGAAGGGAACACTGAAGCTTTCTTT. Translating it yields CATSREGNTEAFF.

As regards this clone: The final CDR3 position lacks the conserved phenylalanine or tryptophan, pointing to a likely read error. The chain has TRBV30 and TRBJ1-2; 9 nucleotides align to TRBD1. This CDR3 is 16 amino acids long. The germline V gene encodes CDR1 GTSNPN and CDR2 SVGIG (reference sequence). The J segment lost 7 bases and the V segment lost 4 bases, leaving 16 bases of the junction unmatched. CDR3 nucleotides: TGTGCCTGGATCCAGGGAGACAGGGGACAGGGAGTTGGCTACACCTCC. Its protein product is CAWIQGDRGQGVGYTS.

DNA of the CDR3: TGTGCCAGCAGCTTAGGAGAGCGGGGGGGAAGTGAAAAACTGTTTTTT. Translation gives CASSLGERGGSEKLFF. V gene TRBV7-2 combines with J gene TRBJ1-4; D perhaps matches TRBD1 (5 bases). V gave up 1 base and J gave up 7 bases, with 16 bases separating them. CDR1 and CDR2 from the germline V gene are SGHTA and FQGNSA. This CDR3 is built from 16 residues.

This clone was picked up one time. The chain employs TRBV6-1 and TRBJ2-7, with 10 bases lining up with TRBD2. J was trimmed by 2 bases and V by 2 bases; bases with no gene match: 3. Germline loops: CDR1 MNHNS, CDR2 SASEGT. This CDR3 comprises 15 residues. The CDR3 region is CASSELAGAPYEQYF. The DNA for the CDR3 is TGTGCCAGCAGTGAACTAGCGGGAGCACCCTACGAGCAGTACTTC.

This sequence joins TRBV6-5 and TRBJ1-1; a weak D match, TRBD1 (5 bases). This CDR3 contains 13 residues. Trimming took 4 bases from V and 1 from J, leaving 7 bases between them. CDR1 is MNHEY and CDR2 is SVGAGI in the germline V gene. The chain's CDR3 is CASSLGENTEAFF. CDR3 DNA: TGTGCCAGCAGTTTAGGGGAGAACACTGAAGCTTTCTTT.

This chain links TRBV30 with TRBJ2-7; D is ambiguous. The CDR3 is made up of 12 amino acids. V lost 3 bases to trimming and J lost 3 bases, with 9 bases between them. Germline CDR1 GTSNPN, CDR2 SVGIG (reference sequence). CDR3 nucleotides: TGTGCCTGGAGGCCCGAGAACTACGAGCAGTACTTC. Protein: CAWRPENYEQYF.